Given below is one T cell receptor (beta chain) in context. Its antigen is unknown. Base qualities are missing; no much larger clone stands one base away. CD4+CD25+CD127-/low cells were isolated as Tregs. Tregs, naive and memory CD4+ T cells from tumor, blood and ipsilateral draining lymph nodes of a few breast cancer patients underwent full-length TCR alpha and beta sequencing. Tumor tissue and lymph nodes obtained by ipsilateral axillary dissection were perfused with PBS, cut into small pieces and digested using collagenase I and hyaluronidase. FACS confirmed that the sorted cell populations were more than 90% pure. The source of the sample is a study (dated by TCRdb to 2015 to 2017). For context, the study as a whole: The study examined whether tumor-infiltrating Tregs in breast cancer are drawn from blood Tregs or arise in situ by conversion from other CD4+ T cell subsets.

Full-length TCR variable regions were amplified by 5' RACE PCR with constant-region reverse primers, and semi-nested PCR with Nested Universal Primer A was subsequently performed. The ReliaPrep RNA Cell Miniprep System was used to extract total RNA, which was then reverse transcribed into 5'RACE-ready cDNA with the SMARTer RACE 5'/3' Kit. An Illumina MiSeq was used to sequence the full-length TCR alpha and beta libraries, which had been barcoded with multiplex adaptors. The original pipeline was this. For each of nine subset-tissue groups, sequencing data from the five patients were pooled, and the groups were then compared using unsupervised clustering of TCR gene usage. The Morisita-Horn index was used to calculate repertoire similarity, with shared sequences weighted according to their contribution to each repertoire. TCRdb's own reprocessing of the public reads used fastp at Q25 and MiXCR and kept productive beta chains. Under each unique CDR3 protein, matching rows form one entry showing the most common genes and DNA. It is TCRdb's table, rather than the study itself, that gives the V and J calls and clone size. The sample yields about 57,000 distinct CDR3 sequences; roughly 28% were counted once. The ten largest account for approximately 2.2% of the sample.

What the research found in general, with its limitations: In terms of TCR gene usage, tumor memory CD4+ T cells clustered together with blood and lymph node memory CD4+ cells, as well as with lymph node naive CD4+ cells. The greatest overlap of tumor-infiltrating Treg TCR alpha and beta sequences was with tumor naive CD4+ T cells, followed next by blood naive CD4+ T cells. The validation in the larger cohort was limited to a single TCR beta V-J rearrangement instead of whole repertoires.

From the cysteine through the phenylalanine, the CDR3 covers 15 amino acids. Here the CDR3 DNA is all that survives: 45 bases in frame from base 1. After removal of 5 bases from V and 4 bases from J, the junction retains 9 bases not matched to a gene. The sequenced sample was tumor-infiltrating Tregs sorted from the breast tumor. The sequence joins TRBV12-3 or TRBV12-4 to TRBJ1-1, with TRBD1 matching 8 junction bases. The source of this sequence is a female donor with breast cancer. The CDR3 protein: CASSTRQGWGTEAFF. The sequence in DNA is TGTGCCAGCAGTACCCGACAGGGGTGGGGCACTGAAGCTTTCTTT.